Below are 30 T cell receptor beta chains sequenced from a single sample in a study of T cells in tuberculosis. Sorting used thawed, overnight-rested PBMC stained with anti-CD3, a viability dye and GMM-loaded CD1B tetramer. The lipid loaded on the CD1B tetramers was C32 glucose monomycolate from Rhodococcus equi. Clones were read by immunoSEQ multiplex PCR, and TCRdb kept only the in-frame ones, dropping some. Of 80,000 to 90,000 clones detected, approximately 91% appear once; the ten largest clones hold 1.5% to 2%. Sequencing used CD1b-GMM tetramer-negative cells sorted from PBMCs. Receptors were obtained from an adult woman with latent tuberculosis.

The gene calls are TRBV15 and TRBJ2-7; 9 bases are a match to TRBD1. This CDR3 is 14 amino acids long. Germline lookup yields CDR1 LNHNV and CDR2 YYDKDF (reference sequence). V trimming: 1 base; J trimming: 4 bases; junction bases outside the gene matches: 2. CDR3 sequence reads: CATSRGGQGYEQYV. The CDR3, as DNA: TGTGCCACCAGCAGAGGGGGACAGGGTTACGAGCAGTACGTC.

V gene TRBV7-2 combines with J gene TRBJ2-7; maybe TRBD1 (5 bases). The CDR3 covers 15 residues. The V gene's germline CDR1 is SGHTA and CDR2 FQGNSA. V was trimmed by 2 bases and J by 3 bases, leaving 14 bases between them. CDR3: CASSLSPTGGYEQYV. The CDR3 DNA reads TGTGCCAGCAGCTTAAGTCCCACAGGCGGCTACGAGCAGTACGTC.

V gene TRBV7-6 combines with J gene TRBJ2-7, with 9 positions matching TRBD1. In germline, CDR1 is SGHVS, CDR2 FNYEAQ. The CDR3 is 15 amino acids. Trimming removed 2 bases from V and 5 bases from J; junction bases left unmatched: 7. The CDR3 nucleotides are TGTGCCAGCAGCTTAACGTGGGGACAGGGCAACGAGCAGTACTTC. Its translation is CASSLTWGQGNEQYF.

The chain carries TRBV9 and TRBJ1-4, with TRBD1 as a possible D gene (6 bases). There are 15 residues in the CDR3. V was clipped by 4 bases and J by 7 bases, with 17 bases between them. Germline V gene lookup returns CDR1 SGDLS and CDR2 YYNGEE. The CDR3 loop reads CASSPPGGLGEKLFF. CDR3 nucleotides: TGTGCCAGCAGCCCCCCGGGGGGCTTGGGTGAAAAACTGTTTTTT.

V is TRBV21-1 and J is TRBJ1-1; TRBD1, the D gene given by the table, was not confirmed from the DNA. TRBV21-1 is a listed pseudogene. The CDR3 extends over 17 amino acids. In nucleotides, the CDR3 is TGTGCCAGCAGCACCCGTTCGAAGACAGATCTGAACACTGAAGCTTTCTTT. This codes for CASSTRSKTDLNTEAFF.

The chain has TRBV27 and TRBJ2-2; D gene uncertain. Trimming took off 5 bases at V and 8 bases at J, with 3 bases between the two ends. This CDR3 has 10 residues. CDR1 is MNHEY and CDR2 is SMNVEV in the germline V gene (reference sequence). CDR3: CASSPGELFF. Written as DNA, the CDR3 is TGTGCCAGCAGTCCTGGGGAGCTGTTTTTT.

The V call is TRBV19, the J call TRBJ2-3; D gene uncertain. The CDR3 has 13 amino acids. Per the germline V gene, CDR1 is LNHDA and CDR2 is SQIVND (reference sequence). V gave up 2 bases and J gave up 2 bases, with 5 bases separating them. DNA of the CDR3: TGTGCCAGTAGTATAAGCGACACAGATACGCAGTATTTT. As protein: CASSISDTDTQYF. The whole variable domain, filled in from reference TRBV19 and TRBJ2-3, reads DGGITQSPKYLFRKEGQNVTLSCEQNLNHDAMYWYRQDPGQGLRLIYYSQIVNDFQKGDIAEGYSVSREKKESFPLTVTSAQKNPTAFYLCASSISDTDTQYFGPGTRLTVL.

The chain links TRBV28 to TRBJ2-3; D may be TRBD1 (6 bases). Trimming removed 4 bases from V and 4 bases from J, with 15 bases in between. CDR1 MDHEN and CDR2 SYDVKM come from the germline V gene. The CDR3 consists of 15 residues. The DNA for the CDR3 is TGTGCCAGCAGTTCTCCAGGGGACCGAGCAGATACGCAGTATTTT. Amino acid sequence: CASSSPGDRADTQYF.

The CDR3 reads CASSFVTGANSPLHF. CDR3 DNA: TGTGCCAGCAGTTTTGTGACAGGGGCCAATTCACCCCTCCACTTT. This chain joins TRBV27 and TRBJ1-6, with 8 bases identical to TRBD1. Germline lookup yields CDR1 MNHEY and CDR2 SMNVEV (reference sequence). Germline trimming cut 3 bases from V and 7 bases from J; bases unmatched to any gene: 5. The CDR3 consists of 15 residues.

The rearrangement joins TRBV11-1 to TRBJ2-1; D is ambiguous. The germline gives CDR1 SGHAT, CDR2 FQDESV (reference sequence). The V end was cut by 5 bases, the J end by 10 bases, with 18 bases between. The CDR3 runs to 14 residues. CDR3 sequence: CASSPTSGFGEQFF. The CDR3 bases are TGTGCCAGCAGCCCCACGTCCGGTTTCGGGGAGCAGTTCTTC.

This clone was recorded only once. The chain recombines TRBV11-2 with TRBJ2-5, with D maybe TRBD1 (6 bases). Germline assignment: CDR1 SGHAT and CDR2 FQNNGV. The CDR3 runs to 15 residues. Trimming left V 0 bases short and J 5 bases short, with 13 bases between. DNA for the CDR3: TGTGCCAGCAGCTTAGATCCCGGACAGCGGGAGACCCAGTACTTC. This encodes CASSLDPGQRETQYF.

CDR3 amino acids: CASSRLTGREAFF. CDR3 nucleotides: TGTGCCAGCAGCCGCCTGACAGGGAGAGAAGCTTTCTTT. The gene calls are TRBV7-6 and TRBJ1-1; 7 bases are shared with TRBD1. The CDR3 consists of 13 residues. Germline trimming cut 5 bases from V and 8 bases from J; bases unmatched to any gene: 8. Germline V gives CDR1 SGHVS, CDR2 FNYEAQ.

The count of this clone is one. V usage is TRBV23-1 and J usage is TRBJ1-1; 8 bases are shared with TRBD1. TRBV23-1 carries the ORF label, with uncertain function. The CDR3 extends over 15 amino acids. V lost 2 bases, J lost 5 bases, and 7 bases stayed unmatched. CDR3 in amino acids: CASSQQNRGVTEAFF. Here the CDR3 DNA reads TGCGCCAGCAGTCAACAAAACAGGGGGGTGACTGAAGCTTTCTTT.

The chain couples TRBV4-3 to TRBJ2-2; TRBD1 aligns across 7 bases. The CDR3 length is 17 residues. Trimming took 3 bases from V and 1 from J; bases not matched to a gene: 8. CDR1 and CDR2 from the germline V gene are LGHNA and YSLEER. CDR3 bases: TGCGCCAGCAGCCAGGGTAGGGACAGACTGAACACCGGGGAGCTGTTTTTT. Translation: CASSQGRDRLNTGELFF.

Details on this clone: This sample also contains other DNA sequences that code for the same CDR3. This rearrangement joins TRBV4-3 to TRBJ1-1, with TRBD1 matching 10 bases. CDR1 and CDR2 (germline): LGHNA, YSLEER. The length of the CDR3 is 13 residues. V shed 4 bases, J shed 4 bases, and the junction held 0 bases outside the gene matches. DNA of the CDR3: TGCGCCAGCAGCCGGGACAGGGGCACTGAAGCTTTCTTT. It translates to CASSRDRGTEAFF.

The V and J genes are TRBV2 and TRBJ1-1; D is possibly TRBD1 (5 bases). The V end was cut by 7 bases, the J end by 3 bases, with 27 bases between. CDR3 size: 18 residues. Germline V gene lookup returns CDR1 SNHLY and CDR2 FYNNEI. The DNA of the CDR3 is TGTGCCAGCACCGTGGATCCCGGGACTCTAGTAAGGGACACTGAAGCTTTCTTT. Amino acids: CASTVDPGTLVRDTEAFF.

This chain joins TRBV7-2 and TRBJ1-2; D unresolved. With 4 bases removed from V and 8 bases from J, the gap between germline ends came to 17 bases. Germline V gives CDR1 SGHTA, CDR2 FQGNSA. The CDR3 has 14 residues. CDR3 protein: CASSSPPTGRGYTF. The CDR3 DNA follows: TGTGCCAGCAGCTCCCCCCCGACGGGGAGGGGCTACACCTTC.

A single count supports this clone. The genes are TRBV7-9 and TRBJ1-4; TRBD1 aligns across 10 bases. V gave up 5 bases and J gave up 0 bases; unmatched junction bases: 3. Germline CDR1 reads SEHNR; CDR2 reads FQNEAQ (reference sequence). This CDR3 has 16 amino acids. The CDR3 DNA reads TGTGCCAGCAGCCCAGGACAGGGGGCAACTAATGAAAAACTGTTTTTT. Its translation: CASSPGQGATNEKLFF.

CDR3 amino acids: CATSVSLNEQFF. The CDR3 DNA reads TGTGCCACCAGCGTGAGCCTCAATGAGCAGTTCTTC. The rearrangement joins TRBV15 to TRBJ2-1, with unresolved D. V lost 5 bases and J 6 bases, leaving 8 bases between the germline ends. The length of the CDR3 is 12 residues. From germline, CDR1 is LNHNV and CDR2 YYDKDF (reference sequence).

V is TRBV5-1 and J is TRBJ2-6, with TRBD1 matching 7 bases. The germline V gene encodes CDR1 SGHRS and CDR2 YFSETQ. The CDR3 consists of 16 residues. The V and J ends lost 4 bases and 0 bases, in that order; junction bases with no gene match: 4. The CDR3 spells CASSRDSFSGANVLTF. The CDR3 DNA sequence: TGCGCCAGCAGCAGGGACAGCTTCTCTGGGGCCAACGTCCTGACTTTC.

This clone turned up a few times. J is TRBJ1-3 and V is TRBV10-3; maybe TRBD1 (5 bases). Germline V gene lookup returns CDR1 ENHRY and CDR2 SYGVKD. The ends were cut back, 2 bases at V and 0 bases at J, with 11 bases in the middle. The CDR3 extends over 16 amino acids. CDR3 nucleotides: TGTGCCATCAGTGAGGGACGGACAACCTCTGGAAACACCATATATTTT. It codes for CAISEGRTTSGNTIYF.

Concerning this clone itself: One end of the junction fails to match germline, which may point to a read error. This sequence joins TRBV9 and TRBJ1-1; unclear D gene. The CDR3 sequence is 13 residues long. Germline assignment: CDR1 SGDLS and CDR2 YYNGEE. This CDR3 is CASSTQSNSEAFF. Here the CDR3 DNA reads TGTGCCAGCAGCACACAATCGAACAGTGAAGCTTTCTTT.

This CDR3 reads CASSGETGHTEAFF. CDR3 sequence (DNA): TGTGCCAGCAGTGGGGAAACAGGGCACACTGAAGCTTTCTTT. The V call is TRBV25-1, the J call TRBJ1-1, with D possibly being TRBD1 (6 bases). Trimming pared 4 bases from V and 3 bases from J, leaving 12 bases between. Germline CDR1 MGHDK, CDR2 SYGVNS. The CDR3 consists of 14 residues.

The chain employs TRBV28 and TRBJ2-5, with TRBD1 matching 8 bases. The CDR3 is 16 amino acids. Trimming at V came to 4 bases and at J to 2 bases, leaving 9 bases not matched to a gene. The germline V gene encodes CDR1 MDHEN and CDR2 SYDVKM. This CDR3 reads CASSSSGTGGQETQYF. The CDR3 coding sequence is TGTGCCAGCAGTTCATCCGGGACAGGCGGACAAGAGACCCAGTACTTC.

The chain is built from TRBV29-1 and TRBJ1-2, with D perhaps matching TRBD1 (6 bases). V dropped 2 bases and J dropped 10 bases, with 17 bases sitting between them. The CDR3 runs to 13 residues. Germline V gives CDR1 SQVTM, CDR2 ANQGSEA. The DNA for the CDR3 is TGCAGCGTTGAAAAGAAAGGGGGTCTTGACTACACCTTC. This sequence encodes CSVEKKGGLDYTF.

The rearrangement uses TRBV28 and TRBJ2-3; the match to TRBD2 covers 9 bases. CDR1 is MDHEN, CDR2 SYDVKM, per germline. V was pared by 6 bases and J by 2 bases, with 9 bases of the junction left unmatched. The CDR3 has 16 residues. CDR3 in amino acids: CASSLLERGVTDTQYF. CDR3 DNA: TGTGCCAGCAGCCTCCTAGAGCGGGGGGTCACAGATACGCAGTATTTT.

V and J are TRBV9 and TRBJ2-1, with 7 bases matching TRBD2. Per the germline V gene, CDR1 is SGDLS and CDR2 is YYNGEE. The length of the CDR3 is 18 residues. After removal of 0 bases from V and 0 bases from J, the junction contained 9 bases not matched to a gene. The CDR3 DNA is TGTGCCAGCAGCGTAGTGAGGGCCAGCGGGGTCTCCTACAATGAGCAGTTCTTC. Translating it yields CASSVVRASGVSYNEQFF.

This chain joins TRBV27 and TRBJ2-7, with D possibly matching TRBD1 (6 bases). Germline loops: CDR1 MNHEY, CDR2 SMNVEV (reference sequence). The length of the CDR3 is 14 residues. Between the trimmed V and J ends, which lost 10 bases and 0 bases, there was a span of 16 bases. CDR3 in DNA: TGTGCCACTCGCCGACAGGCTTCCTCCTACGAGCAGTACTTC. It codes for CATRRQASSYEQYF.

V is TRBV10-3 and J is TRBJ2-7; 8 nucleotides align to TRBD2. Per the germline V gene, CDR1 is ENHRY and CDR2 is SYGVKD. Trimming took 10 bases from V and 2 from J; bases not matched to a gene: 10. The CDR3 totals 14 residues. This CDR3 reads CARLRTSRAYEQYF. The CDR3 DNA reads as TGTGCCAGGTTACGGACTAGCCGGGCCTACGAGCAGTACTTC.

This clone showed up just a few times. The CDR3 DNA sequence: TGTGCCAGCAGCAAAGCCTACGACTACGAGCAGTACGTC. Amino acids: CASSKAYDYEQYV. The chain couples TRBV21-1 to TRBJ2-7; the table's D call, TRBD2, was not checked against the DNA. TRBV21-1 corresponds to a pseudogene. This CDR3 spans 13 amino acids.